The 4 T cell receptor beta chains reported below all come from one sample, sequenced in a study of tumor-infiltrating lymphocytes in localized non-small cell lung cancer. Clones were read by immunoSEQ multiplex PCR, and TCRdb kept only the in-frame ones, dropping some. The sample consists of about 16,000 clones, around 72% of them appearing once. The sequenced sample consisted of lung tumor tissue. The receptors come from a human donor with non-small cell lung cancer.

The chain joins TRBV14 to TRBJ2-1; D assignment may be TRBD1 or TRBD2 (5 bases each). Trimming removed 4 bases from V and 3 bases from J, with 10 bases in between. Germline V gene data show CDR1 as SGHDN and CDR2 as FVKESK. The CDR3 has 14 amino acids. The chain's CDR3 is CASSLGANYNEQFF. The CDR3 nucleotides read TGTGCCAGCAGCCTCGGGGCAAACTACAATGAGCAGTTCTTC.

The chain employs TRBV9 and TRBJ2-6; either TRBD1 or TRBD2 may supply D (6 bases each). V dropped 2 bases and J dropped 3 bases, with 12 bases sitting between them. The CDR3 is made up of 16 amino acids. Germline lookup yields CDR1 SGDLS and CDR2 YYNGEE. The CDR3 here is CASSVSGAGGANVLTF. The CDR3 DNA follows: TGTGCCAGCAGCGTTTCGGGGGCAGGTGGGGCCAACGTCCTGACTTTC.

The chain links TRBV27 to TRBJ2-1; either TRBD1 or TRBD2 may fit D (5 bases each). V was shortened by 1 base and J by 2 bases, with 9 bases between the two germline ends. The CDR3 is 15 residues long. CDR1 is MNHEY, CDR2 SMNVEV, per germline (reference sequence). CDR3 region: CASSLFWGPYNEQFF. CDR3 coding DNA: TGTGCCAGCAGTTTATTCTGGGGACCCTACAATGAGCAGTTCTTC.

This chain joins TRBV7-2 and TRBJ2-7; 8 nucleotides match TRBD2. V was clipped by 2 bases and J by 2 bases; unmatched bases: 8. This CDR3 spans 16 amino acids. Germline V gene data show CDR1 as SGHTA and CDR2 as FQGNSA. The chain's CDR3 is CASSLSTSGVAYEQYF. CDR3 coding DNA: TGTGCCAGCAGCTTAAGTACTAGCGGCGTAGCCTACGAGCAGTACTTC.